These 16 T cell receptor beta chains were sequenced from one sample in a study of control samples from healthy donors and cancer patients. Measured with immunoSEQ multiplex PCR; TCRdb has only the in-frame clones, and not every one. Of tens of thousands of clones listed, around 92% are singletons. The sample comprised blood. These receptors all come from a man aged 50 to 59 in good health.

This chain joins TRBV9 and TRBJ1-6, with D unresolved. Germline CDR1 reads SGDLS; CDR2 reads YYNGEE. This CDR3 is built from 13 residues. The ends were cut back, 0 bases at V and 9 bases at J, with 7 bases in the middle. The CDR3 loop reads CASSVAAGSPLHF. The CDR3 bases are TGTGCCAGCAGCGTAGCGGCGGGTTCACCCCTCCACTTT.

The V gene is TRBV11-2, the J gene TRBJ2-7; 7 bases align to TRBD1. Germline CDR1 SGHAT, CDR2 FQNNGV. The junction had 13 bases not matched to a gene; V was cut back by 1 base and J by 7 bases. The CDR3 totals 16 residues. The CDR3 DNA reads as TGTGCCAGCAGCTTAGTGGCAAGGGGGCTGTTGGGTGAGCAGTACTTC. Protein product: CASSLVARGLLGEQYF.

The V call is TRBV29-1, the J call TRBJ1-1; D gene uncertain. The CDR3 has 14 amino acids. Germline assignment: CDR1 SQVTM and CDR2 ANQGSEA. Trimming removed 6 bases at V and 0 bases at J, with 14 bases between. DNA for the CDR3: TGCAGCGTAAGGTGGCCCGGATTGAACACTGAAGCTTTCTTT. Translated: CSVRWPGLNTEAFF.

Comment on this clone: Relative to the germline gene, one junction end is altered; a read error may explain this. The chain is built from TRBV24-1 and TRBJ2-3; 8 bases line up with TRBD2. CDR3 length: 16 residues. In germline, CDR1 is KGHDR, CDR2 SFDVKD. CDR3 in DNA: TGTGCCCCCAGGTTAGCTAGCGGGCGGAACGCAGATACGCAGTATTTT. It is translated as CAPRLASGRNADTQYF.

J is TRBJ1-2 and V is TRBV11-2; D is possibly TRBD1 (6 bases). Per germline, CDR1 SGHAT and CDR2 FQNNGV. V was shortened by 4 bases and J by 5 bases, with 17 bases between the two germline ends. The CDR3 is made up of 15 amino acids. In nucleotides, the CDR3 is TGTGCCAGCAGCTCTTCGACAGGCGAAGGGTATGGCTACACCTTC. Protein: CASSSSTGEGYGYTF. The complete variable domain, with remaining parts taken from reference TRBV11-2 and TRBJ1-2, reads EAGVAQSPRYKIIEKRQSVAFWCNPISGHATLYWYQQILGQGPKLLIQFQNNGVVDDSQLPKDRFSAERLKGVDSTLKIQPAKLEDSAVYLCASSSSTGEGYGYTFGSGTRLTVV.

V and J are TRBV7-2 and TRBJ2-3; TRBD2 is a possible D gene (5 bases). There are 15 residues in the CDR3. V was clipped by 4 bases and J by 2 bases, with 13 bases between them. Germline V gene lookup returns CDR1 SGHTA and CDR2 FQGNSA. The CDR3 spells CASSYNPGTTDTQYF. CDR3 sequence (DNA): TGTGCCAGCAGCTATAATCCGGGAACCACAGATACGCAGTATTTT.

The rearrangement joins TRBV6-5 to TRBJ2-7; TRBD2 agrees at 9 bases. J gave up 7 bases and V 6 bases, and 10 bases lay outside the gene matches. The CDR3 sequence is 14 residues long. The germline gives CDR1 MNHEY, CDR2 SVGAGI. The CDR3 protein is CASRSGLATGEQYF. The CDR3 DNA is TGTGCCAGCAGATCGGGACTAGCAACGGGGGAGCAGTACTTC.

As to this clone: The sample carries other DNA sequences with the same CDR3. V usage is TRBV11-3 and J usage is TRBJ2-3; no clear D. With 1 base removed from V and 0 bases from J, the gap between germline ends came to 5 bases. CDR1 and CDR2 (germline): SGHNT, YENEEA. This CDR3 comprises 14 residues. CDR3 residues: CASSLGGSTDTQYF. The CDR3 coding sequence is TGTGCCAGCAGCTTAGGGGGAAGCACAGATACGCAGTATTTT.

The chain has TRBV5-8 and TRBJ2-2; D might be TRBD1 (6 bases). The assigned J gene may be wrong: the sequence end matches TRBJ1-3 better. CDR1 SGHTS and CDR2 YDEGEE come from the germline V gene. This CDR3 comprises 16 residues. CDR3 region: CASSESRGNRPRTIYF. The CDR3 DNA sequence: TGTGCCAGCAGCGAGAGCAGGGGAAATCGTCCACGCACCATATATTTT.

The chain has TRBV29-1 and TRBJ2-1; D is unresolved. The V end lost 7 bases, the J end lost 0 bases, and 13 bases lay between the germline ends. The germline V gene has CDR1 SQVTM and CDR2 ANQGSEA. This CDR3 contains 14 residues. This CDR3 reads CSARTVSSYNEQFF. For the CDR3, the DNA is TGCAGCGCCCGGACGGTTAGCTCCTACAATGAGCAGTTCTTC.

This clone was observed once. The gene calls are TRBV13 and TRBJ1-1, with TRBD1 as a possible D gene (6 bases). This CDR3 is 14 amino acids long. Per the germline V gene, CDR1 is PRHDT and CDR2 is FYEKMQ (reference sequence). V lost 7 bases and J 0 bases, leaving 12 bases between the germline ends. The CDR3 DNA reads TGTGCCAGCAACCTAGGGGGGCTGAACACTGAAGCTTTCTTT. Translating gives CASNLGGLNTEAFF.

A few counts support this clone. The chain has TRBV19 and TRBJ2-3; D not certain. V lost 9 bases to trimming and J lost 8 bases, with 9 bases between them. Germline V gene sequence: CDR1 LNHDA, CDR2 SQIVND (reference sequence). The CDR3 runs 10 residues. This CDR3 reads CASGSGTQYF. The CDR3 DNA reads TGTGCCAGCGGGTCAGGTACGCAGTATTTT. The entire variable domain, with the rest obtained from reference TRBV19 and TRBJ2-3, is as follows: DGGITQSPKYLFRKEGQNVTLSCEQNLNHDAMYWYRQDPGQGLRLIYYSQIVNDFQKGDIAEGYSVSREKKESFPLTVTSAQKNPTAFYLCASGSGTQYFGPGTRLTVL.

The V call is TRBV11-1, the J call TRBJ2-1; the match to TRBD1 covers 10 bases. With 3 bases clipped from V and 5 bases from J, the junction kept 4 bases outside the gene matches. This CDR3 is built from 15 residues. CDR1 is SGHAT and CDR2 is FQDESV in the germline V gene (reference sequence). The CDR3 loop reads CASSFDGTGDNEQFF. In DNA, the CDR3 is TGTGCCAGCAGCTTTGATGGGACAGGGGACAATGAGCAGTTCTTC.

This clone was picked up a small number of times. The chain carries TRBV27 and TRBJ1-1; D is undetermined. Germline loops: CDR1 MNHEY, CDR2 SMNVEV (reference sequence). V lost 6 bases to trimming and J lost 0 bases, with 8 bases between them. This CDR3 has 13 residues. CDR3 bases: TGTGCCAGCAGCCCATACTTGAACACTGAAGCTTTCTTT. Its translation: CASSPYLNTEAFF.

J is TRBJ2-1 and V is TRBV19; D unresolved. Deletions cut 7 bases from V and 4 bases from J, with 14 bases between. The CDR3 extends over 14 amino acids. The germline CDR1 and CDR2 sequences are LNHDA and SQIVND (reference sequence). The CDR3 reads CASTPGTVYNEQFF. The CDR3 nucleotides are TGTGCCAGTACCCCAGGTACAGTTTACAATGAGCAGTTCTTC. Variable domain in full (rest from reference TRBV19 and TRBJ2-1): DGGITQSPKYLFRKEGQNVTLSCEQNLNHDAMYWYRQDPGQGLRLIYYSQIVNDFQKGDIAEGYSVSREKKESFPLTVTSAQKNPTAFYLCASTPGTVYNEQFFGPGTRLTVL.

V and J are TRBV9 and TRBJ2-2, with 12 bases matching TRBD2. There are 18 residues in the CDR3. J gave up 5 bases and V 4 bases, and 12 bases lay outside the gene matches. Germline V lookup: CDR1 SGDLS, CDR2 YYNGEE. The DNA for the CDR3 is TGTGCCAGCAGCCCTCGGACTAGCGGGGCCTTGGGGACCGGGGAGCTGTTTTTT. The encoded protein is CASSPRTSGALGTGELFF.